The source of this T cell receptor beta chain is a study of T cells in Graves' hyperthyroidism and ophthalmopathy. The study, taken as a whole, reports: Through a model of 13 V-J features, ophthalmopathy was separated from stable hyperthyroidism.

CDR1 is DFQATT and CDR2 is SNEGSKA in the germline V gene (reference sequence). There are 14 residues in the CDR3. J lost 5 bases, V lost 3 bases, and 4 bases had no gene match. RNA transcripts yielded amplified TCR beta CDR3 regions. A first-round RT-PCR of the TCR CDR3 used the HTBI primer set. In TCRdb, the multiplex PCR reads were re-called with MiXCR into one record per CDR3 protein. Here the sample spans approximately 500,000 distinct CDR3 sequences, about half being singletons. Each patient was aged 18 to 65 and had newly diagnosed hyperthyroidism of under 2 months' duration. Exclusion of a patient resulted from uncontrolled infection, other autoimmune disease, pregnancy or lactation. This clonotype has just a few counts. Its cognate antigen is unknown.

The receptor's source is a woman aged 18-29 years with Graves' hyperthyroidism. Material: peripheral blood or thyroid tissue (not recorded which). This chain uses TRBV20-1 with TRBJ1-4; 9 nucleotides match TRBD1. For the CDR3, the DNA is TGCAGTGCTAGGACAGGGACAGGGAATGAAAAACTGTTTTTT. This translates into CSARTGTGNEKLFF.